This T cell receptor beta chain is drawn from a study of metastatic and nonmetastatic thyroid tumors. Study-level background: Repertoires from malignant and benign thyroid patients were compared across blood and tumor or nodule tissue. Study-wide results and limits: Malignant thyroid tumors reportedly exceeded benign nodules significantly in TCR beta diversity, with the difference appearing in blood and tumor.

This clone was found many times. As yet, its antigen is unknown. V lost 3 bases to trimming and J lost 0 bases, with 10 bases between them. The CDR3 length is 14 residues. The germline CDR1 and CDR2 sequences are SGDLS and YYNGEE. Each patient went into thyroid surgery without having received any treatment. TCRdb re-analyzed the PCR reads using MiXCR. This sample carries some 33,000 clones, about 15% of them seen once, and the ten largest clones take roughly a fifth. The rearrangement links TRBV9 to TRBJ2-7, with D tentatively TRBD1 (7 bases). Sequenced: blood. This receptor was taken from a male donor with papillary thyroid cancer or a benign thyroid nodule (not recorded which). Some clones in this sample may be carry-over from other donors' samples. CDR3 in amino acids: CASSARGDSYEQYF. The CDR3 DNA reads as TGTGCCAGCAGCGCCAGGGGGGACTCCTACGAGCAGTACTTC.